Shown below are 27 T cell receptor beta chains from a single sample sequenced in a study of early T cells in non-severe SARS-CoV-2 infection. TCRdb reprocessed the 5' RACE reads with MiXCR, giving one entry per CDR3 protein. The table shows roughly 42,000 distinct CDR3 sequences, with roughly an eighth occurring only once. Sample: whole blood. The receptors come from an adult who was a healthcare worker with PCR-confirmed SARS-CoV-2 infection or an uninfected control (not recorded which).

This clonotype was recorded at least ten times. The CDR3 coding sequence is TGTGCCAGCAGCTTGAGCTCCTACGAGCAGTACTTC. Encoded protein: CASSLSSYEQYF. This chain uses TRBV6-2 or TRBV6-3 with TRBJ2-7; no reliable D call. The V end was cut by 6 bases, the J end by 0 bases, with 6 bases between. Germline CDR1 and CDR2: MNHEY and SVGEGT. The CDR3 has 12 residues.

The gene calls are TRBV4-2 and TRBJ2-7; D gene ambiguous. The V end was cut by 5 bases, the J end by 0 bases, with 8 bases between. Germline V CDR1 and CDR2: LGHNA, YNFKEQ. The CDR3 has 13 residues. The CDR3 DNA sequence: TGTGCCAGCAGCGGGGAAAGCTCCTACGAGCAGTACTTC. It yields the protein CASSGESSYEQYF.

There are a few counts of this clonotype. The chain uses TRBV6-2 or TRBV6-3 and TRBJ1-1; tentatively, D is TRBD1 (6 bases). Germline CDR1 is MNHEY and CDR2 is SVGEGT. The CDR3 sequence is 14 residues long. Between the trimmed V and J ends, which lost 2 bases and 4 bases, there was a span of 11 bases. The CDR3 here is CASSYHQGTTEAFF. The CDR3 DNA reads TGTGCCAGCAGTTACCATCAGGGGACCACTGAAGCTTTCTTT.

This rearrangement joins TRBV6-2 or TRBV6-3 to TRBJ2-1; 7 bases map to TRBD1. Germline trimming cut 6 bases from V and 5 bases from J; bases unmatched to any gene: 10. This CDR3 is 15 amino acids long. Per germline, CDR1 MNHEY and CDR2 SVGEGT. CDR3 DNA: TGTGCCAGCAGACTGGACAGGTCCCTCCACAATGAGCAGTTCTTC. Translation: CASRLDRSLHNEQFF.

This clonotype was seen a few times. The chain's CDR3 is CASSYAGTPQGYTF. The CDR3 bases are TGTGCCAGCAGCTATGCCGGGACGCCCCAGGGCTACACCTTC. The J gene is TRBJ1-2, the V gene TRBV5-5, with D maybe TRBD1 (5 bases). The germline V gene has CDR1 SGHKS and CDR2 YYEKEE (reference sequence). The CDR3 is made up of 14 amino acids. The germline V and J ends were trimmed by 3 bases and 8 bases, with 17 bases remaining between them.

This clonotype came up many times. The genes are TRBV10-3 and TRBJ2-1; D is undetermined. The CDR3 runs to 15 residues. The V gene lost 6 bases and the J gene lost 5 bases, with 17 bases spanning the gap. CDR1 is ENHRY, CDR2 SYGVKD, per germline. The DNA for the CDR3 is TGTGCCATCAGCCTCCGTCCAGGTGTAGACAATGAGCAGTTCTTC. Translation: CAISLRPGVDNEQFF.

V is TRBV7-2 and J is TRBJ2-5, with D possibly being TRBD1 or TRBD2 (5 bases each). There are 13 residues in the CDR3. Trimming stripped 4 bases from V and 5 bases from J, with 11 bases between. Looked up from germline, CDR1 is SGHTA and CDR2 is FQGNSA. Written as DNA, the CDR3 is TGTGCCAGCAGCTCGGGACCCGCCGAGACCCAGTACTTC. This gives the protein CASSSGPAETQYF.

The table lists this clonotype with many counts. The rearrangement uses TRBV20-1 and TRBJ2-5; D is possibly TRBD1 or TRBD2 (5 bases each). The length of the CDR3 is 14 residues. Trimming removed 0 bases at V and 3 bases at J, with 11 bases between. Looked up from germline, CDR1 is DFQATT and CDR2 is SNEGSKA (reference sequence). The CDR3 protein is CSARDLGVEETQYF. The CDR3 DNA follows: TGCAGTGCTAGAGATCTGGGGGTCGAAGAGACCCAGTACTTC.

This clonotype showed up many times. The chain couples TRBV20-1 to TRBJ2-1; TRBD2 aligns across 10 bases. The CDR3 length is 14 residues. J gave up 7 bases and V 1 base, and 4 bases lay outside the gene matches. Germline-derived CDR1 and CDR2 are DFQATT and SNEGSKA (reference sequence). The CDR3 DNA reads TGCAGTGCTAGAGGACTAGCGGGTAGAAATGAGCAGTTCTTC. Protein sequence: CSARGLAGRNEQFF.

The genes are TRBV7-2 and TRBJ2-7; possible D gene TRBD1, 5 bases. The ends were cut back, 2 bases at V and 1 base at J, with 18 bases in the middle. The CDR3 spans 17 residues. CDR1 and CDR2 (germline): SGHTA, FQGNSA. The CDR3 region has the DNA TGTGCCAGCAGCTTAAAGGTGTCGGCGACAGCTTCCTACGAGCAGTACTTC. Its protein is CASSLKVSATASYEQYF.

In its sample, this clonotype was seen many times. CDR3 residues: CASSVGGSNTEAFF. For the CDR3, the DNA is TGTGCCAGCAGTGTGGGCGGTTCGAACACTGAAGCTTTCTTT. This chain connects TRBV2 to TRBJ1-1; D uncertain. This CDR3 is 14 amino acids long. V was shortened by 4 bases and J by 1 base, with 10 bases between the two germline ends. Germline assignment: CDR1 SNHLY and CDR2 FYNNEI.

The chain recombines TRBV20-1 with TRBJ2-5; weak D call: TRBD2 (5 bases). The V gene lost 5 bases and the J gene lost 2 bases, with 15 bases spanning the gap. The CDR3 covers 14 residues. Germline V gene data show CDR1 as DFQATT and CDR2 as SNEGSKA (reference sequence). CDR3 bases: TGCAGTGCTGGTGGAGGAAGCACGCAAGAGACCCAGTACTTC. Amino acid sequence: CSAGGGSTQETQYF.

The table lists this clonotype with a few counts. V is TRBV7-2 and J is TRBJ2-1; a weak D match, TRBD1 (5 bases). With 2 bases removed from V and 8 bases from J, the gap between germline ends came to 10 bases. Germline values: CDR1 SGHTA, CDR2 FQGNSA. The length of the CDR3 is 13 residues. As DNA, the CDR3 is TGTGCCAGCAGCTTACGACAGTTCGATGAGCAGTTCTTC. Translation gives CASSLRQFDEQFF.

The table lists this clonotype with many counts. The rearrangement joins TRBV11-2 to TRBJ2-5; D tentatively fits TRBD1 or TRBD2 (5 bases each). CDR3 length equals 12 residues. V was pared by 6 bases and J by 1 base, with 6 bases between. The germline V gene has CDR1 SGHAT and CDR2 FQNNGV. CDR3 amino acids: CASRGVQETQYF. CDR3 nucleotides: TGTGCCAGCAGGGGGGTCCAAGAGACCCAGTACTTC.

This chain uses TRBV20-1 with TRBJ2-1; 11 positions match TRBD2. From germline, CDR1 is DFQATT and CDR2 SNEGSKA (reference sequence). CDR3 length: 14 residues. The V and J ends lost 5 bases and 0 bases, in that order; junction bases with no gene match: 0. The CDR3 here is CSALAGGSYNEQFF. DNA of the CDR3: TGCAGTGCTCTAGCGGGGGGCTCCTACAATGAGCAGTTCTTC.

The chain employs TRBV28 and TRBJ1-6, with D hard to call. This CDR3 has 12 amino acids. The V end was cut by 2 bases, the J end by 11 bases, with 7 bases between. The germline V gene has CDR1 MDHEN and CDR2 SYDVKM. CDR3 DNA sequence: TGTGCCAGCAGTTTACCGGGTGCACCCCTCCACTTT. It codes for CASSLPGAPLHF.

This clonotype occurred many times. The CDR3: CATSRDTEAFF. DNA for the CDR3: TGTGCCACCAGCAGGGACACTGAAGCTTTCTTT. The gene calls are TRBV15 and TRBJ1-1; D is unclear. With 3 bases removed from V and 3 bases from J, the gap between germline ends came to 2 bases. Germline lookup yields CDR1 LNHNV and CDR2 YYDKDF (reference sequence). The CDR3 consists of 11 residues.

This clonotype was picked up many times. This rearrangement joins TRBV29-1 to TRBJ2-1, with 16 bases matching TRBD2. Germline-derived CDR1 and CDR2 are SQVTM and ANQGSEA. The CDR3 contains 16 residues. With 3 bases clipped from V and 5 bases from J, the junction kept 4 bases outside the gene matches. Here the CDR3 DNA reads TGCAGCGTTGAGGGGGGACTAGCGGGAGGGGACAATGAGCAGTTCTTC. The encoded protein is CSVEGGLAGGDNEQFF.

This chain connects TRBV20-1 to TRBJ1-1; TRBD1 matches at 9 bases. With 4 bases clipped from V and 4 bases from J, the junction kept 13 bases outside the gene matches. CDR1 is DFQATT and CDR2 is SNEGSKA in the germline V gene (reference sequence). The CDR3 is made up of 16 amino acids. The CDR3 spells CSAMDRGRPGGTEAFF. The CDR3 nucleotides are TGCAGTGCTATGGACAGGGGCCGACCGGGGGGCACTGAAGCTTTCTTT.

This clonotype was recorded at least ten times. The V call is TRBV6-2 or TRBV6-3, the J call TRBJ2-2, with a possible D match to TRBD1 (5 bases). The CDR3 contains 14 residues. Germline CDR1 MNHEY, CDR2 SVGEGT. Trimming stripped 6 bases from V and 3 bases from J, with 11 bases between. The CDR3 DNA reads TGTGCCAGCAGCCCCGCGACAGACACCGGGGAGCTGTTTTTT. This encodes CASSPATDTGELFF.

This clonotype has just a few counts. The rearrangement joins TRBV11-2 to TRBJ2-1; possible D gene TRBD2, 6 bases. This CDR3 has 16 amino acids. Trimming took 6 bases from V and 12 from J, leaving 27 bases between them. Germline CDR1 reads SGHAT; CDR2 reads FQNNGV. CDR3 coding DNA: TGTGCCAGCAGTCGATACCCGGGAGCCAGGGAATGGAGGCAGTTCTTC. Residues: CASSRYPGAREWRQFF.

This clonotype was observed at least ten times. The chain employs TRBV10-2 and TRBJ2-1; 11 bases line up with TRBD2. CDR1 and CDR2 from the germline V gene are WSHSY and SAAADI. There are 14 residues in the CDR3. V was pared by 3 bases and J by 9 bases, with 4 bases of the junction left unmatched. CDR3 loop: CASSELAGVGEQFF. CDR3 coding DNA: TGCGCCAGCAGTGAACTAGCGGGAGTTGGTGAGCAGTTCTTC.

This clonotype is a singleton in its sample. The CDR3 loop reads CASSFLPVIGASYEQYF. For the CDR3, the DNA is TGTGCCAGCAGTTTTCTACCCGTCATTGGAGCCTCCTACGAGCAGTACTTC. This chain uses TRBV28 with TRBJ2-7; the D is unclear. This CDR3 has 17 residues. Germline CDR1 MDHEN, CDR2 SYDVKM. V shed 3 bases and J shed 0 bases, with 18 bases lying between them.

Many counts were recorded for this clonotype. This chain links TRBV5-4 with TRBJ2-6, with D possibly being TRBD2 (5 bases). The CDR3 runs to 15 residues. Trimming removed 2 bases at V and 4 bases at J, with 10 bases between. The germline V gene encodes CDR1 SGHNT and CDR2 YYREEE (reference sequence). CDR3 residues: CASSFSGTGANVLTF. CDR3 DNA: TGTGCCAGCAGCTTCAGCGGCACCGGGGCCAACGTCCTGACTTTC.

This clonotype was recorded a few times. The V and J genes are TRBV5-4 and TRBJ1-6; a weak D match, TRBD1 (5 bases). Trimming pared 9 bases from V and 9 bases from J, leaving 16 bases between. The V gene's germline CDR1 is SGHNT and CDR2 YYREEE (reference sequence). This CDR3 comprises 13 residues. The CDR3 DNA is TGTGCCACTTCCCGGGACCCAGGTTCACCCCTCCACTTT. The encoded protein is CATSRDPGSPLHF.

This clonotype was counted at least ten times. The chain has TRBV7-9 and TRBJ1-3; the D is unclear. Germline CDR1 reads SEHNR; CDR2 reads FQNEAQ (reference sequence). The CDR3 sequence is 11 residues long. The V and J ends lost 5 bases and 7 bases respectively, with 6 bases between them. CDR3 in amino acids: CASSRGNTIYF. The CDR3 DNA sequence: TGTGCCAGCAGCCGCGGGAACACCATATATTTT.

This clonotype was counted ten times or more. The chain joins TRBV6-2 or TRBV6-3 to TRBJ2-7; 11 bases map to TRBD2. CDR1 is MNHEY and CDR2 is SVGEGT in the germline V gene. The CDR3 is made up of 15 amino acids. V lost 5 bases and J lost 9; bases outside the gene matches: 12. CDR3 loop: CASSPRTSGFVWQYF. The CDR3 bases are TGTGCCAGCAGTCCCAGGACTAGCGGGTTCGTTTGGCAGTACTTC.